The TCR beta chain under discussion was sequenced for a study of PD-1 blockade in classical Hodgkin lymphoma. General study points: Baseline diversity in complete responders resembled that of newly diagnosed patients. Some patients began nivolumab under 1 year after ASCT. These patients were excluded from later analyses. TCR diversity rose significantly by C4D1 in CD4+ but not CD8+ cells. Reports described newly diagnosed patients as having lower baseline TCR diversity than healthy donors.

CDR1 and CDR2 from the germline V gene are MGHDK and SYGVNS. The V end was cut by 4 bases, the J end by 1 base, with 14 bases between. This CDR3 is built from 15 residues. Points on this clone: Its specificity is not known.

The patients all showed relapse after autologous stem cell transplantation, while their brentuximab vedotin exposure varied. Thawed PBMCs underwent magnetic negative selection to yield purified CD4+ T cells. Sequencing used immunoSEQ multiplex PCR; TCRdb keeps in-frame clones, though not all of them. The data contain 26,000 or so clones, about 80% of them singletons. The V gene is TRBV25-1, the J gene TRBJ2-7; D possibly matches TRBD1 or TRBD2 (6 bases each). The receptor was isolated from a human donor with classical Hodgkin lymphoma. This sample comprised CD4+ T cells from blood, obtained at baseline. The CDR3 spells CASSGGAEGSYEQYF. The CDR3 nucleotides are TGTGCCAGCAGTGGGGGGGCCGAGGGTTCCTACGAGCAGTACTTC.